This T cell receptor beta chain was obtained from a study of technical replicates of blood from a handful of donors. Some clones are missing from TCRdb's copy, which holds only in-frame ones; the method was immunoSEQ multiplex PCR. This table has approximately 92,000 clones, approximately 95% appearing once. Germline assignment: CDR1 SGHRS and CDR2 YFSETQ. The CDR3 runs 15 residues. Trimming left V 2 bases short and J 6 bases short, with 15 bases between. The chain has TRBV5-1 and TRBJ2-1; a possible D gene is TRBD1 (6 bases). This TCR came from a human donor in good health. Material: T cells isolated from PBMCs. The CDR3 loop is CASSFTGYGGNEQFF. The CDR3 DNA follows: TGCGCCAGCAGCTTCACAGGGTATGGGGGCAATGAGCAGTTCTTC.